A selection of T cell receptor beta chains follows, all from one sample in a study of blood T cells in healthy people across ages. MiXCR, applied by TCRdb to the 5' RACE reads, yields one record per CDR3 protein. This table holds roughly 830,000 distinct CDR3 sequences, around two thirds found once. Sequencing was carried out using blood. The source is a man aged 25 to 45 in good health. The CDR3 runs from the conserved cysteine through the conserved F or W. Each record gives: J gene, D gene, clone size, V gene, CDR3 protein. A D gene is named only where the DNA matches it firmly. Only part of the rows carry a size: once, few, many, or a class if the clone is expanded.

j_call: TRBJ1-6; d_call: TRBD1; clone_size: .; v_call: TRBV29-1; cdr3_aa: CSVKTGGSSPLHF
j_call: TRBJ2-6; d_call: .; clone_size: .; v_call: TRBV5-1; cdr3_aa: CASSFHGSGANVLTF
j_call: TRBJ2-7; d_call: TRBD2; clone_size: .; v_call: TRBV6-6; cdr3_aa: CASSYSGGGGYEQYF
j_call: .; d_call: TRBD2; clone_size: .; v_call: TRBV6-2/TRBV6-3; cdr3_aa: CASSSRGTSRYEQYF
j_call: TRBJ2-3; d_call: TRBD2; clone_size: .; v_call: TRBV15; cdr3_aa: CATSRSAGPTHTQYF
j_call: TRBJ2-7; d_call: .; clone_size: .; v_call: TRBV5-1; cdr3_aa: CASSSARDGPYEQYF
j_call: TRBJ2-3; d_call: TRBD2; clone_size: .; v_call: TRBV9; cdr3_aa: CASSVNSGLTDTQYF
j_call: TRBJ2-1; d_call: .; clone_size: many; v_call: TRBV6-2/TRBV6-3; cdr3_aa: CASRRDNEQFF
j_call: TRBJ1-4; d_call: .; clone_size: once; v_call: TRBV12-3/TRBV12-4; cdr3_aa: CASSTPGATNEKLFF
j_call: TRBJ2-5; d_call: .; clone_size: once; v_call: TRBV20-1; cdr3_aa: CSARLAKETQYF
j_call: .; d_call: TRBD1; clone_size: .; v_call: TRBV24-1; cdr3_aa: CATSDKDRGLDEQYF
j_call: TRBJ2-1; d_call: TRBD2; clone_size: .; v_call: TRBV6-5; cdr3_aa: CASSYGLAGVTYNEQFF
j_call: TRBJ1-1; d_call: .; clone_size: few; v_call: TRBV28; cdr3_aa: CASSPGLFTEAFF
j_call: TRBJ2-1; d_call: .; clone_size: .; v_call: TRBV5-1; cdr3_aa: CASSLGQWVISSYNEQFF